The T cell receptor (beta chain) under discussion was sequenced for a study of CD8+ T cells in alopecia areata. Sequencing used cDNA as its template, made by extracting RNA and reverse transcribing it. Some clones are missing from TCRdb's copy, which holds only in-frame ones; the method was immunoSEQ multiplex PCR. Among about 97,000 clones listed, roughly two fifths were seen once. Comment on this clone: No antigen is known for it.

Deletions cut 5 bases from V and 5 bases from J, with 15 bases between. The CDR3 is 14 amino acids. Germline V gene lookup returns CDR1 SGHAT and CDR2 FQNNGV. Study-wide points: Mice showed clearer TCR sharing than patients did, a gap that was possibly HLA-related. Elevated clonality characterized lesional scalp relative to normal scalp, particularly in alopecia totalis/universalis.

Separation by sorting yielded CD4+ and CD8+ T cells from PBMCs. The sequence came from a human donor with alopecia areata. The rearrangement joins TRBV11-2 to TRBJ2-5, with D perhaps matching TRBD1 (6 bases). Input material: CD4+ T cells sorted from blood. The CDR3 sequence: CASSRGTGMETQYF. The CDR3 coding sequence is TGTGCCAGCAGCAGAGGTACAGGGATGGAGACCCAGTACTTC.